The clone carrying this TCR beta chain appeared a few times. Sample-barcoded 5' priming and a J-beta primer mix drove a second PCR of roughly 6 to 12 cycles. MiXCR, applied by TCRdb to the 5' RACE reads, yields one record per CDR3 protein. The sample records hundreds of thousands of distinct CDR3 sequences, roughly two fifths being singletons. This record belongs to a study of blood T cells in healthy people across ages. Study-level background: Template switching caught about one barcoded beta molecule for each two T cells.

The TCR was taken from an elderly man in good health. Sequenced: blood.

The CDR3 bases are TGTGCCAGCAGCTTGGGAGACGGTGAGCAGTTCTTC. Protein sequence: CASSLGDGEQFF. This chain joins TRBV11-3 and TRBJ2-1, with D maybe TRBD2 (5 bases). Deletions cut 3 bases from V and 9 bases from J, with 9 bases between. Per germline, CDR1 SGHNT and CDR2 YENEEA. This CDR3 is built from 12 residues.